One and the same sample provided the 12 T cell receptor beta chains below, sequenced in a study of breast tumors, draining lymph nodes, adjacent tissues. Breast cancer patients provided tissue from their axillary draining lymph nodes. TCRdb processed the multiplex PCR reads anew with MiXCR; each CDR3 protein has one entry. The sample lists more than 100,000 distinct CDR3 sequences, 20% to 25% occurring once. The sequencing sample was made of axillary lymph node tissue. The receptor set was obtained from a female donor with breast cancer. Some clones in this sample may be carry-over from other donors' samples.

On this clonotype itself: This sequence may be a read error, since a much larger clone differs from it by one base. This chain links TRBV7-2 with TRBJ1-2; possibly TRBD1 for D (6 bases). The CDR3 has 14 residues. Germline V lookup: CDR1 SGHTA, CDR2 FQGNSA. The CDR3 DNA reads as TGTGCCAGCAGCATAGCCCTCGGGGGCCGGGGCTACACCTTC. This translates into CASSIALGGRGYTF.

Comments on this clonotype: This could be a read error, since a much larger clone is one nucleotide away. The V gene is TRBV4-1, the J gene TRBJ2-1; 7 nucleotides align to TRBD2. CDR1 is MGHRA, CDR2 YSYEKL, per germline. CDR3 length: 17 residues. CDR3 DNA: TGCGCCAGCAGCCAAGATCCCGGACTAGGGCTATACATTGAGCAGTTCTTC. Translating gives CASSQDPGLGLYIEQFF.

As regards this clonotype: This sequence may be a read error, since a much larger clone differs from it by one base. A read error is likely, as this CDR3 ends without the conserved phenylalanine or tryptophan. This chain joins TRBV19 and TRBJ2-2; D gene uncertain. V dropped 6 bases and J dropped 3 bases, with 11 bases sitting between them. CDR3 size: 14 residues. Germline V gene sequence: CDR1 LNHDA, CDR2 SQIVND (reference sequence). The DNA of the CDR3 is TGTGCCAGTAGAGCAGGAGCCTACACCGGGGAGCTGTTTGTT. The encoded protein is CASRAGAYTGELFV.

At least ten counts were recorded for this clonotype. The genes are TRBV4-2 and TRBJ2-3; tentatively, D is TRBD2 (6 bases). The CDR3 is 18 amino acids. Trimming took 1 base from V and 1 from J, leaving 18 bases between them. Germline V gene lookup returns CDR1 LGHNA and CDR2 YNFKEQ. The CDR3 region is CASSQVGRDLLGTDTQYF. The CDR3 DNA sequence: TGTGCCAGCAGCCAAGTAGGGCGGGATCTCCTAGGCACAGATACGCAGTATTTT.

There are many counts of this clonotype. This sequence joins TRBV6-2 or TRBV6-3 and TRBJ2-7; 7 bases match TRBD1. Germline loops: CDR1 MNHEY, CDR2 SVGEGT. J lost 6 bases, V lost 6 bases, and 20 bases had no gene match. This CDR3 is 17 amino acids long. The CDR3 sequence: CASSPPLPTGLKGEQYF. The CDR3 DNA is TGTGCCAGCAGCCCGCCGCTGCCGACAGGGCTCAAGGGCGAGCAGTACTTC.

The V call is TRBV19, the J call TRBJ2-3; 14 bases line up with TRBD2. Germline CDR1 LNHDA, CDR2 SQIVND (reference sequence). V lost 3 bases to trimming and J lost 1 base; unmatched junction nucleotides: 6. The CDR3 has 18 residues. CDR3 protein: CASSIGLAGGGGTDTQYF. The CDR3 DNA reads as TGTGCCAGTAGTATCGGACTAGCGGGAGGAGGGGGCACAGATACGCAGTATTTT.

This clonotype was found many times. This chain links TRBV28 with TRBJ2-7; no definite D call. V lost 3 bases to trimming and J lost 5 bases, with 5 bases between them. This CDR3 is built from 11 residues. The germline CDR1 and CDR2 sequences are MDHEN and SYDVKM. DNA of the CDR3: TGTGCCAGCAGTTTTGGGAACGAGCAGTACTTC. Protein product: CASSFGNEQYF.

At least ten counts were recorded for this clonotype. V usage is TRBV18 and J usage is TRBJ1-6; 9 nucleotides match TRBD1. The CDR3 spans 16 residues. V was clipped by 3 bases and J by 6 bases; unmatched bases: 6. CDR1 and CDR2 (germline): KGHSH, LQKENI. CDR3 DNA: TGTGCCAGCTCACCTTTTCAGGGACAGGGTAATTCACCCCTCCACTTT. This gives the protein CASSPFQGQGNSPLHF.

This clonotype was recorded at least ten times. The V gene is TRBV9, the J gene TRBJ2-1; 11 nucleotides agree with TRBD2. The CDR3 is 15 residues long. V was pared by 4 bases and J by 10 bases, with 10 bases of the junction left unmatched. The germline V gene has CDR1 SGDLS and CDR2 YYNGEE. CDR3 residues: CASSPGLAAAREQFF. The CDR3 DNA is TGTGCCAGCAGCCCGGGACTAGCGGCGGCGAGGGAGCAGTTCTTC.

This clonotype was found many times. V usage is TRBV30 and J usage is TRBJ1-3, with D uncertain. V lost 0 bases and J lost 4, with 4 bases in between. Germline V lookup: CDR1 GTSNPN, CDR2 SVGIG (reference sequence). The CDR3 extends over 12 amino acids. The CDR3 region is CAWSVGGNTIYF. Written as DNA, the CDR3 is TGTGCCTGGAGTGTAGGCGGAAACACCATATATTTT. The full variable domain, rest sourced from reference TRBV30 and TRBJ1-3, is SQTIHQWPATLVQPVGSPLSLECTVEGTSNPNLYWYRQAAGRGLQLLFYSVGIGQISSEVPQNLSASRPQDRQFILSSKKLLLSDSGFYLCAWSVGGNTIYFGEGSWLTVV.

About this clonotype itself: This may be a read error, as it is one base from a much larger clone. CDR3 in amino acids: CASSLGGRLDTIYF. In DNA, the CDR3 is TGTGCCAGCAGCCTAGGGGGAAGACTAGACACCATATATTTT. The V and J genes are TRBV12-3 or TRBV12-4 and TRBJ1-3, with TRBD1 as a possible D gene (6 bases). The V end lost 6 bases, the J end lost 8 bases, and 17 bases lay between the germline ends. The CDR3 sequence is 14 residues long.

The table lists this clonotype with many counts. The chain combines TRBV7-2 with TRBJ2-3; D tentatively fits TRBD1 or TRBD2 (5 bases each). Germline assignment: CDR1 SGHTA and CDR2 FQGNSA. The CDR3 spans 16 residues. Trimming pared 2 bases from V and 8 bases from J, leaving 20 bases between. In DNA, the CDR3 is TGTGCCAGCAGCTTATATGGGACCTCGGGCGCGATTACGCAGTATTTT. Translation: CASSLYGTSGAITQYF.